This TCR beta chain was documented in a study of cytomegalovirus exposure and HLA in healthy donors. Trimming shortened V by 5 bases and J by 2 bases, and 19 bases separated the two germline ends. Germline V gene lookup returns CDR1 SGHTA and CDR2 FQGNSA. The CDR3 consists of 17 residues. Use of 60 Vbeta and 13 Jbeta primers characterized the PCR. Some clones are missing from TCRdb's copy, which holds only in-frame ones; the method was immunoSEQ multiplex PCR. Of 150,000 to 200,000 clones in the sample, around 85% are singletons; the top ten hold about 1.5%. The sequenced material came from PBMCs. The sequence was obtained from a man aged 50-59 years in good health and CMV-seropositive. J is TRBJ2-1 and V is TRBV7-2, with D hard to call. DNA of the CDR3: TGTGCCAGCAGCCAGCTACTACAAATGTTTACCTACAATGAGCAGTTCTTC. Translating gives CASSQLLQMFTYNEQFF.